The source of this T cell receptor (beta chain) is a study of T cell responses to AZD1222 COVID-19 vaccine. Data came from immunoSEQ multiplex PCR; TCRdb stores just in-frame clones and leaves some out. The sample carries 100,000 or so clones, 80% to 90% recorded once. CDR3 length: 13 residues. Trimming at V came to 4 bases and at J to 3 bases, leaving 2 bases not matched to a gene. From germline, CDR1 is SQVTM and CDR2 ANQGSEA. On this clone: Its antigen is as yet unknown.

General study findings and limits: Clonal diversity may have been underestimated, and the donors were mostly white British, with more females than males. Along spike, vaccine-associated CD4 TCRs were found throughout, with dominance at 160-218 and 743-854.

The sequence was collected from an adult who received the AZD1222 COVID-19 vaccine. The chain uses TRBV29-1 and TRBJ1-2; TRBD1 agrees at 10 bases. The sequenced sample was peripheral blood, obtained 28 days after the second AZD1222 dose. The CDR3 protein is CSVGDRGDYGYTF. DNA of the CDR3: TGCAGCGTTGGGGACAGGGGTGACTATGGCTACACCTTC.